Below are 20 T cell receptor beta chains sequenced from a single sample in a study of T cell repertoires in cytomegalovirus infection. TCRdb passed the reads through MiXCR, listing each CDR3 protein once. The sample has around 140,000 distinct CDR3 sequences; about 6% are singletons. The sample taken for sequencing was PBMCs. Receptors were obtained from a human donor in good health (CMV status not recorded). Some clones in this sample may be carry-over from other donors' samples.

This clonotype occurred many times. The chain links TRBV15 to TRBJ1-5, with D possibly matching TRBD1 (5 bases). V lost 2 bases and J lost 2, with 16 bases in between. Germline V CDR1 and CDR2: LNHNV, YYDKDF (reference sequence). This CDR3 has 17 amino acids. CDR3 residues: CATSRPEQGIGNQPQHF. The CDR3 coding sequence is TGTGCCACCAGCAGACCCGAGCAGGGTATAGGCAATCAGCCCCAGCATTTT.

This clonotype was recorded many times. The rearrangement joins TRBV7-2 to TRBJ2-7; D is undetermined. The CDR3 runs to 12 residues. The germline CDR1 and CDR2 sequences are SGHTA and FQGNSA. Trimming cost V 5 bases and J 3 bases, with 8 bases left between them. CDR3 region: CASSLLYYEQYF. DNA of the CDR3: TGTGCCAGCAGCCTACTTTACTACGAGCAGTACTTC.

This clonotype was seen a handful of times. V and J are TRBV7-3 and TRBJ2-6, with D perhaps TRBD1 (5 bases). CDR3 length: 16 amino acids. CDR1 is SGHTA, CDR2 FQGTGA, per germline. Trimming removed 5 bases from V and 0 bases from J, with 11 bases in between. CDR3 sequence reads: CASSAQGFSGANVLTF. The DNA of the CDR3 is TGTGCCAGCAGCGCCCAGGGTTTCTCTGGGGCCAACGTCCTGACTTTC.

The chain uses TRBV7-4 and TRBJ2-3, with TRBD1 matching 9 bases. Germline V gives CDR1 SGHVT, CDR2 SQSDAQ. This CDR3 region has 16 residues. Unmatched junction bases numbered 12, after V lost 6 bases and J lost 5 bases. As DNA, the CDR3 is TGTGCCAGCAGTTTCGACCTCGGACAGGGGCTAGATACGCAGTATTTT. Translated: CASSFDLGQGLDTQYF.

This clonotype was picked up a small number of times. The CDR3 here is CASSDAQGLAYGYTF. The CDR3 DNA sequence: TGTGCCAGCAGTGATGCGCAGGGGCTGGCCTATGGCTACACCTTC. The chain is built from TRBV2 and TRBJ1-2; tentative D call: TRBD1 (6 bases). In germline, CDR1 is SNHLY, CDR2 FYNNEI. With 3 bases removed from V and 4 bases from J, the gap between germline ends came to 15 bases. The CDR3 is 15 residues long.

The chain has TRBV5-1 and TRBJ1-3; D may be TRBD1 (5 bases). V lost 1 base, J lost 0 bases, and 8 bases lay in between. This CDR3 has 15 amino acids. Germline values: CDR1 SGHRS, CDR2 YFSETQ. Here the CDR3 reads CASSLSGTSGNTIYF. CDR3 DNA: TGCGCCAGCAGCTTGAGCGGGACCTCTGGAAACACCATATATTTT. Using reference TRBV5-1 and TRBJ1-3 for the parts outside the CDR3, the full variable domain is KAGVTQTPRYLIKTRGQQVTLSCSPISGHRSVSWYQQTPGQGLQFLFEYFSETQRNKGNFPGRFSGRQFSNSRSEMNVSTLELGDSALYLCASSLSGTSGNTIYFGEGSWLTVV.

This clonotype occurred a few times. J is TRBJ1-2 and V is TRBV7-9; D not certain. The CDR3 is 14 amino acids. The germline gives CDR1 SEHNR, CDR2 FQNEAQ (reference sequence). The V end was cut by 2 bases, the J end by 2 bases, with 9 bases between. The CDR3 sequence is CASSLSSGNYGYTF. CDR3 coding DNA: TGTGCCAGCAGCTTATCCAGCGGAAACTATGGCTACACCTTC.

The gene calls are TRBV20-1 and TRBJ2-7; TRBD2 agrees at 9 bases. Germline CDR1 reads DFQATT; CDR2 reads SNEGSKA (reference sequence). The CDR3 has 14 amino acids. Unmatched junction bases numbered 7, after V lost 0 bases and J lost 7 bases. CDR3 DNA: TGCAGTGCTAGAGAAGGTCTAGCGGGGAAAGAGCAGTACTTC. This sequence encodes CSAREGLAGKEQYF.

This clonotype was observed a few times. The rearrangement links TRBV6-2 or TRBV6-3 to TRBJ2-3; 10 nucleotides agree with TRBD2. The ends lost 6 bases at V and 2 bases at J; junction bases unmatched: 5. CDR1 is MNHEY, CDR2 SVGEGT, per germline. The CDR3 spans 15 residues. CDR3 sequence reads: CASRYSGGTTDTQYF. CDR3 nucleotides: TGTGCCAGCAGATATAGCGGGGGGACCACAGATACGCAGTATTTT.

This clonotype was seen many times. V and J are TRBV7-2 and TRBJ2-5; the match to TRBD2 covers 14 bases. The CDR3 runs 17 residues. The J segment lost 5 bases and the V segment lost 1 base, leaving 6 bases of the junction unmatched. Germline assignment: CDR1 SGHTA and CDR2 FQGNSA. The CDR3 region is CASSLERTSGGLETQYF. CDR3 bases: TGTGCCAGCAGCTTAGAGCGGACTAGCGGGGGGTTGGAGACCCAGTACTTC.

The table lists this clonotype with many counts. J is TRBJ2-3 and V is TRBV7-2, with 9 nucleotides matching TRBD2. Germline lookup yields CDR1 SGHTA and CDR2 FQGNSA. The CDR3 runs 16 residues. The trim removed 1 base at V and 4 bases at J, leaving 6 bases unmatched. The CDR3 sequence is CASSLEMAGGADTQYF. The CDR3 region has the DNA TGTGCCAGCAGCTTAGAGATGGCGGGGGGGGCAGATACGCAGTATTTT.

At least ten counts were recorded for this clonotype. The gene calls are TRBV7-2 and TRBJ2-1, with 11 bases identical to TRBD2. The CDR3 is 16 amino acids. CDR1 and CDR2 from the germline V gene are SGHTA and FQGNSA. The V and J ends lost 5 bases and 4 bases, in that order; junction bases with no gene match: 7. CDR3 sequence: CASSPPRLAGYNEQFF. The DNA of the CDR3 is TGTGCCAGCAGCCCACCTCGACTAGCGGGATACAATGAGCAGTTCTTC.

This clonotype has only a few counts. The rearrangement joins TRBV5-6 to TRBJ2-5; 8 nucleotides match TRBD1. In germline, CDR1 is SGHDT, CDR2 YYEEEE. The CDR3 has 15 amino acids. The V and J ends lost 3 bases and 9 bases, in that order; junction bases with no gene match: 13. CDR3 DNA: TGTGCCAGCAGCTATGGACAGGGCCCTAGGGGGGCCCAGTACTTC. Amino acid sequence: CASSYGQGPRGAQYF.

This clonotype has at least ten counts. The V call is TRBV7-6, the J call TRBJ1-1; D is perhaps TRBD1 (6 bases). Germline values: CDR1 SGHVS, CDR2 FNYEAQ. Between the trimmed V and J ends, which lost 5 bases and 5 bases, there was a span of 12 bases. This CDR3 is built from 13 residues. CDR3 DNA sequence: TGTGCCAGCAGCCGGACAGTCTGGACTGAAGCTTTCTTT. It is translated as CASSRTVWTEAFF.

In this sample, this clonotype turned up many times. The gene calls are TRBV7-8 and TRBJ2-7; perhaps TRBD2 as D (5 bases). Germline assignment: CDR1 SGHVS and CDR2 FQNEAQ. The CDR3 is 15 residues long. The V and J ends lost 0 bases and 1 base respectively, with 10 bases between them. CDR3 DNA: TGTGCCAGCAGCTTAGCGCCCAGGACTTCCTACGAGCAGTACTTC. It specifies CASSLAPRTSYEQYF.

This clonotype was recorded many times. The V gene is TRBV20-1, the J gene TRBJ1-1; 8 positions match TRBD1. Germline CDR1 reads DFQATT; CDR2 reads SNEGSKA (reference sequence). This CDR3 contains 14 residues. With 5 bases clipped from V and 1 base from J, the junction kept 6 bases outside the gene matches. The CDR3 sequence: CSAAQGAPNTEAFF. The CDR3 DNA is TGCAGTGCTGCCCAGGGGGCGCCGAACACTGAAGCTTTCTTT.

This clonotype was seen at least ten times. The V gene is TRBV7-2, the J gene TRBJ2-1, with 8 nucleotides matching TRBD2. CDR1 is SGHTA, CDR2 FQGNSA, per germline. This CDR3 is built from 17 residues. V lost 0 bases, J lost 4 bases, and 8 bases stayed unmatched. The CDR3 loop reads CASSLAGGAGGYNEQFF. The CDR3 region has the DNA TGTGCCAGCAGCTTAGCGGGTGGGGCGGGGGGTTACAATGAGCAGTTCTTC.

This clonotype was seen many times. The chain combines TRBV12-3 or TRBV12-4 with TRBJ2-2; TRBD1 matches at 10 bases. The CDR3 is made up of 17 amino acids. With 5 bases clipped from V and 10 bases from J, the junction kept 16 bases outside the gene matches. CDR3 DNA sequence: TGTGCCAGCAGTGACTTTGCCGGGACAGGGGCCAGAAAGGAGCTGTTTTTT. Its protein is CASSDFAGTGARKELFF.

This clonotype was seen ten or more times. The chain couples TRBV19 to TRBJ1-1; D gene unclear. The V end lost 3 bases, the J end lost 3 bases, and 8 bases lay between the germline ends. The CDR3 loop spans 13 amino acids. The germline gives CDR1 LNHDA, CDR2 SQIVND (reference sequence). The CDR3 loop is CASSIVYDTEAFF. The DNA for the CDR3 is TGTGCCAGTAGTATTGTGTACGACACTGAAGCTTTCTTT.

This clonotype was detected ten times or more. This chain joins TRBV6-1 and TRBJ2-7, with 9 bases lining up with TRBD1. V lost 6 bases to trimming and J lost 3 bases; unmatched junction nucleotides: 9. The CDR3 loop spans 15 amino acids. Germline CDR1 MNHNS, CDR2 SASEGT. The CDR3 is CASRRGQGTLYEQYF. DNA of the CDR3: TGTGCCAGCAGGCGGGGACAGGGTACACTCTACGAGCAGTACTTC.